This T cell receptor (beta chain) was identified in a study of PD-L1 blockade in urothelial cancer (dated by TCRdb to 2015 to 2018). For the wider study: Every patient began therapy around 2014 and was given atezolizumab 1,200 mg intravenously every 3 weeks. About nine tenths of the roughly 29 patients were identified as males with urothelial cancer of bladder origin, and a prior smoking history was reported by 18 of 29 patients. An ECOG performance status of 0 or 1 was recorded for the patients, and 0 to 3 prior chemotherapy regimens had been received by the patients. Blood samples were analyzed at 3 weeks after treatment start (second dose) and at 6 weeks after treatment start. Blood samples yielded a median of around 150,000 T cells and around 80,000 unique TCRs, with median clonality roughly 0.084. An exploratory multi-omic analysis was conducted of the somatic, immune and clinical correlates of response to PD-L1 blockade with atezolizumab in urothelial cancer. TCR sequencing covered pretreatment tumor samples and matched, serially collected peripheral blood taken before and after atezolizumab treatment. Durable clinical benefit meant progression-free survival longer than 6 months, and TCR features were also tested against progression-free and overall survival. Whole exome sequencing and RNA sequencing of pretreatment tumors were performed alongside TCR sequencing in the same patients. Durable clinical benefit was achieved by nine patients but not by the remaining 20. Twenty-nine patients had pretreatment blood TCR-seq, some 25 had at least one posttreatment blood collection, and some 25 had tumor TCR-seq.

Each PCR received spiked-in synthetic TCR analog templates so that absolute template abundance could be estimated from read counts. Using the immunoSEQ assay, TCRbeta CDR3 regions were amplified from genomic DNA with bias-controlled V and J gene primers. Rearranged TCRbeta segments were sequenced at approximately 20X coverage. In the paper's pipeline: Clustering was used to correct sequencing errors, and CDR3s were annotated against IMGT so that V, D and J genes could be assigned. Only productive TCRbeta rearrangements were used in downstream analyses, excluding out-of-frame or stop-codon sequences. Clonality was calculated as one minus the Shannon entropy normalized by the log of the number of unique productive sequences. Fisher's exact test with Benjamini-Hochberg correction, at a threshold of adjusted p below 0.01, was used to find clones that differed between time points or between blood and tumor. The table was pulled from immuneACCESS by TCRdb, which kept in-frame rearrangements only. Such tables lose some clones; where checked, under half of the loss comes from unresolved V genes, and the rest has no known cause. From that table come the V and J calls and clone size; the DNA was used to work out D and trimming. For this sample there are tens of thousands of clones; 84% appear just once. The biggest ten clones account for roughly 9.2% of the sample.

The germline V gene gives CDR1 as MDHEN and CDR2 as SYDVKM. V and J lose 1 base and 0 bases, and a span of 18 bases separates them. The cysteine opens and the phenylalanine closes a CDR3 of 19 amino acids. Only CDR3 DNA is held: 57 bases, read in frame from base 1. Results the study describes overall, beyond this receptor: A pretreatment peripheral blood TCR clonality below the median was linked to improved progression-free and overall survival. Because the sample size was small (n ≈ 27) and many exploratory analyses were performed, the results are intended to be hypothesis-generating. At 3 weeks after the start of treatment, tumor-associated TCR clones in peripheral blood had expanded more in patients with durable benefit (n of about 22, p = 0.022).

Concerning this clone itself: The target of this receptor is not known. The input lacks base qualities; no much larger clone sits a single base away.

The time point label of this sample denotes: pretreatment peripheral blood. The cohort comprised 30 or so patients with locally advanced or metastatic urothelial carcinoma treated at Memorial Sloan Kettering on a trial protocol. Peripheral blood mononuclear cells were collected pretreatment and during treatment, with between 1 and 8 total time points obtained per patient. The Qiagen DNeasy Blood extraction kit was used to purify genomic DNA from total PBMCs and tumor samples. PBMCs were collected pretreatment and during treatment, and were isolated and stored as previously described. The sequence is built from TRBV28 and TRBJ1-4; 6 matching bases give a weak D call of TRBD1. The clonotype was recovered from a woman in her 70s with urothelial cancer. The source was PBMCs, collected around atezolizumab (anti-PD-L1) treatment. The CDR3 region: CASSLFPSRDTSTNEKLFF. The sequence in DNA is TGTGCCAGCAGTTTATTCCCCTCCCGGGACACCTCAACTAATGAAAAACTGTTTTTT.